These 14 T cell receptor beta chains share one sample of origin, sequenced in a study of blood T cell repertoires in COVID-19. Using immunoSEQ multiplex PCR, the repertoire was profiled, and TCRdb retains in-frame clones only, with some absent. This sample yields about 320,000 clones, of which 90% are seen a single time; 2.6% belongs to the top ten. Sequencing was carried out using PBMCs or T cells enriched from blood (not recorded which). All receptors derive from a man aged 60-69 years who had recovered from COVID-19.

The gene calls are TRBV29-1 and TRBJ1-1; D is undetermined. V shed 5 bases and J shed 4 bases, with 17 bases lying between them. CDR1 is SQVTM and CDR2 is ANQGSEA in the germline V gene. This CDR3 comprises 14 residues. For the CDR3, the DNA is TGCAGCGTTCTGAGTTTTGCGATGAGCACTGAAGCTTTCTTT. Its protein product is CSVLSFAMSTEAFF.

The chain employs TRBV5-4 and TRBJ1-1, with D unclear. Germline loops: CDR1 SGHNT, CDR2 YYREEE (reference sequence). Trimming took 0 bases from V and 1 from J, leaving 4 bases between them. The CDR3 has 13 residues. The CDR3: CASSLAENTEAFF. The CDR3 bases are TGTGCCAGCAGCTTGGCAGAGAACACTGAAGCTTTCTTT.

This clone was observed once. The chain recombines TRBV19 with TRBJ1-5; 8 bases are shared with TRBD1. This CDR3 region has 13 residues. The junction had 2 bases not matched to a gene; V was cut back by 4 bases and J by 6 bases. Looked up from germline, CDR1 is LNHDA and CDR2 is SQIVND (reference sequence). CDR3 protein: CASSSRGPQPQHF. For the CDR3, the DNA is TGTGCCAGTAGTAGCAGGGGGCCTCAGCCCCAGCATTTT.

This clone was seen only once. This chain links TRBV24-1 with TRBJ1-2, with TRBD1 matching over 8 bases. With 3 bases clipped from V and 5 bases from J, the junction kept 1 base outside the gene matches. Germline assignment: CDR1 KGHDR and CDR2 SFDVKD. The CDR3 length is 13 residues. The CDR3 DNA reads as TGTGCCACCAGTGATAACAGGGGGTATGGCTACACCTTC. It codes for CATSDNRGYGYTF.

This chain joins TRBV9 and TRBJ2-3, with 7 bases fitting TRBD2. The junction had 4 bases not matched to a gene; V was cut back by 1 base and J by 2 bases. Germline lookup yields CDR1 SGDLS and CDR2 YYNGEE. This CDR3 spans 15 amino acids. The DNA of the CDR3 is TGTGCCAGCAGCGTATGGGGGAGGGCCACAGATACGCAGTATTTT. Protein sequence: CASSVWGRATDTQYF.

The genes are TRBV5-1 and TRBJ2-1; tentative D call: TRBD2 (6 bases). There are 13 residues in the CDR3. Germline V gives CDR1 SGHRS, CDR2 YFSETQ. Trimming removed 7 bases at V and 7 bases at J, with 15 bases between. In DNA, the CDR3 is TGCGCCAGCCGGGAGCTTTCAGGGAATGAGCAGTTCTTC. Translating gives CASRELSGNEQFF. Full variable domain (missing parts from reference TRBV5-1 and TRBJ2-1): KAGVTQTPRYLIKTRGQQVTLSCSPISGHRSVSWYQQTPGQGLQFLFEYFSETQRNKGNFPGRFSGRQFSNSRSEMNVSTLELGDSALYLCASRELSGNEQFFGPGTRLTVL.

The V and J genes are TRBV12-3 or TRBV12-4 and TRBJ1-4; unclear D gene. The CDR3 has 13 residues. V was pared by 6 bases and J by 4 bases, with 9 bases between. CDR3 region: CASSGSDNEKLFF. The DNA for the CDR3 is TGTGCCAGCAGCGGGTCCGATAATGAAAAACTGTTTTTT.

The rearrangement uses TRBV24-1 and TRBJ1-2; possible D gene TRBD1, 6 bases. The CDR3 consists of 15 residues. Trimming cost V 9 bases and J 8 bases, with 24 bases left between them. Germline CDR1 is KGHDR and CDR2 is SFDVKD. The CDR3 region is CATHNGMGAVGGYTF. The CDR3 DNA sequence: TGTGCCACCCATAACGGGATGGGGGCTGTTGGAGGCTACACCTTC.

The chain links TRBV5-1 to TRBJ1-6; TRBD1 matches at 10 bases. Germline trimming cut 0 bases from V and 9 bases from J; bases unmatched to any gene: 3. CDR3 length equals 15 residues. Germline V gene lookup returns CDR1 SGHRS and CDR2 YFSETQ. The CDR3 DNA is TGCGCCAGCAGCTTGGGGCGGGACAGGGGTTCACCCCTCCACTTT. This codes for CASSLGRDRGSPLHF. The full variable domain, completed using reference TRBV5-1 and TRBJ1-6, is KAGVTQTPRYLIKTRGQQVTLSCSPISGHRSVSWYQQTPGQGLQFLFEYFSETQRNKGNFPGRFSGRQFSNSRSEMNVSTLELGDSALYLCASSLGRDRGSPLHFGNGTRLTVT.

The chain is built from TRBV28 and TRBJ1-5; D may be TRBD1 (5 bases). Germline V gene lookup returns CDR1 MDHEN and CDR2 SYDVKM. This CDR3 spans 15 amino acids. The V end lost 6 bases, the J end lost 1 base, and 13 bases lay between the germline ends. The CDR3 sequence is CASSAGGASNQPQHF. DNA for the CDR3: TGTGCCAGCAGCGCCGGAGGGGCCAGCAATCAGCCCCAGCATTTT.

In DNA form, the CDR3 reads TGCGCCAGCAGTGTCAGGAACTACGAGCAGTACTTC. It is translated as CASSVRNYEQYF. V usage is TRBV10-2 and J usage is TRBJ2-7; D call uncertain. The V end was cut by 4 bases, the J end by 3 bases, with 7 bases between. The CDR3 is 12 residues long. Germline-derived CDR1 and CDR2 are WSHSY and SAAADI.

The genes are TRBV5-1 and TRBJ2-3; 7 nucleotides match TRBD2. This CDR3 region has 12 residues. V was pared by 5 bases and J by 4 bases, with 1 base of the junction left unmatched. From germline, CDR1 is SGHRS and CDR2 YFSETQ. DNA for the CDR3: TGCGCCAGCAGGGGGGGGGCAGATACGCAGTATTTT. Translating it yields CASRGGADTQYF.

This chain joins TRBV27 and TRBJ1-1; 7 bases map to TRBD1. This CDR3 spans 14 amino acids. J lost 3 bases, V lost 8 bases, and 9 bases had no gene match. Germline values: CDR1 MNHEY, CDR2 SMNVEV (reference sequence). The CDR3 coding sequence is TGTGCCAGCCCTTCTCGGCAGGGGGACACTGAAGCTTTCTTT. It specifies CASPSRQGDTEAFF.

CDR3 sequence: CSVEEAIAGHYNEQFF. CDR3 nucleotides: TGCAGCGTTGAAGAGGCAATAGCGGGACACTACAATGAGCAGTTCTTC. The chain carries TRBV29-1 and TRBJ2-1; 8 bases line up with TRBD2. CDR1 SQVTM and CDR2 ANQGSEA come from the germline V gene. The CDR3 runs to 16 residues. J was trimmed by 3 bases and V by 0 bases; bases with no gene match: 7.